Following are 29 T cell receptor beta chains from one sample sequenced in a study of beta chain features in type 1 diabetes. Investigators reverse transcribed all isolated RNA, so they sequenced expressed TCRB transcripts. Some clones are missing from TCRdb's copy, which holds only in-frame ones; the method was immunoSEQ multiplex PCR. The sample gives about 130,000 clones, about a tenth of which show up once; around 0.68% is in the top ten. Sample: central memory CD4+ T cells from blood. Receptors were obtained from a man aged 18 to 29 in good health.

The chain joins TRBV21-1 to TRBJ2-5; the DNA was not compared with TRBD1, the D call given in the table. TRBV21-1 is a recognized pseudogene. This CDR3 region has 18 residues. CDR3 nucleotide sequence: TGTGCCAGCAGCAAATCCGGGACAGGCAATGTTCTTCGCAAGACCCAGTACTTC. Its protein product is CASSKSGTGNVLRKTQYF.

The V gene is TRBV7-9, the J gene TRBJ2-5; 8 bases are shared with TRBD1. Germline V gene lookup returns CDR1 SEHNR and CDR2 FQNEAQ (reference sequence). The CDR3 loop spans 15 amino acids. Trimming removed 1 base from V and 5 bases from J; junction bases left unmatched: 6. CDR3 nucleotides: TGTGCCAGCAGCTTAGGACAGGGGAAGGGGGAGACCCAGTACTTC. Amino acid sequence: CASSLGQGKGETQYF.

The chain is built from TRBV11-2 and TRBJ1-2; no clear D. Looked up from germline, CDR1 is SGHAT and CDR2 is FQNNGV. Trimming cost V 5 bases and J 8 bases, with 12 bases left between them. The CDR3 has 12 residues. Here the CDR3 reads CASSESLVGYTF. The CDR3 region has the DNA TGTGCCAGCAGCGAAAGCTTGGTCGGCTACACCTTC.

CDR3 DNA sequence: TGTGCCAGCAGCACTCGGGACAGGGTAGGAGGACTGAATGGCTACACCTTC. Its protein product is CASSTRDRVGGLNGYTF. The rearrangement joins TRBV7-2 to TRBJ1-2; 9 nucleotides agree with TRBD1. The ends lost 5 bases at V and 6 bases at J; junction bases unmatched: 16. In germline, CDR1 is SGHTA, CDR2 FQGNSA. This CDR3 has 17 amino acids.

The table lists this clone with a few counts. V gene TRBV7-9 combines with J gene TRBJ2-4, with D uncertain. From germline, CDR1 is SEHNR and CDR2 FQNEAQ (reference sequence). V dropped 5 bases and J dropped 6 bases, with 8 bases sitting between them. The CDR3 consists of 12 residues. The CDR3 DNA sequence: TGTGCCAGCAGCCCCGGGTCAAACATTCAGTACTTC. Its translation is CASSPGSNIQYF.

This clone was observed a few times. This chain uses TRBV4-2 with TRBJ2-1; D might be TRBD1 (6 bases). Trimming took 5 bases from V and 0 from J, leaving 11 bases between them. Germline V gene data show CDR1 as LGHNA and CDR2 as YNFKEQ. This CDR3 region has 15 residues. The CDR3 region has the DNA TGTGCCAGCAGCTACAGGGTTAGCTCCTACAATGAGCAGTTCTTC. Translation: CASSYRVSSYNEQFF.

To note about this clone: Mismatch with germline at one junction end may stem from a read error. This chain joins TRBV18 and TRBJ2-7; D is undetermined. The CDR3 runs 14 residues. Per germline, CDR1 KGHSH and CDR2 LQKENI. CDR3 sequence reads: CASPPRAVEYEQYF. For the CDR3, the DNA is TGTGCCAGCCCACCCCGCGCGGTAGAGTACGAGCAGTACTTC. Complete variable domain (other parts from reference TRBV18 and TRBJ2-7): NAGVMQNPRHLVRRRGQEARLRCSPMKGHSHVYWYRQLPEEGLKFMVYLQKENIIDESGMPKERFSAEFPKEGPSILRIQQVVRGDSAAYFCASPPRAVEYEQYFGPGTRLTVT.

The chain couples TRBV2 to TRBJ2-7; TRBD2 aligns across 8 bases. With 5 bases clipped from V and 6 bases from J, the junction kept 15 bases outside the gene matches. CDR3 length: 16 residues. Germline values: CDR1 SNHLY, CDR2 FYNNEI. The CDR3 here is CASSLYPRGGWSEQYF. CDR3 in DNA: TGTGCCAGCAGTCTGTACCCACGGGGGGGATGGAGCGAGCAGTACTTC.

In this sample, this clone turned up a few times. The chain uses TRBV4-1 and TRBJ1-6; 7 nucleotides line up with TRBD1. Per the germline V gene, CDR1 is MGHRA and CDR2 is YSYEKL. The CDR3 spans 15 residues. With 5 bases clipped from V and 5 bases from J, the junction kept 6 bases outside the gene matches. CDR3 nucleotide sequence: TGCGCCAGCAGCGACCGGGACAGAGATAATTCACCCCTCCACTTT. This gives the protein CASSDRDRDNSPLHF.

This rearrangement joins TRBV27 to TRBJ2-4, with a possible D match to TRBD2 (6 bases). Trimming stripped 2 bases from V and 6 bases from J, with 14 bases between. The germline V gene has CDR1 MNHEY and CDR2 SMNVEV (reference sequence). This CDR3 is 15 amino acids long. The CDR3, as DNA: TGTGCCAGCAGTTTAAATCCCTCGGGACTAAACATTCAGTACTTC. Translation: CASSLNPSGLNIQYF.

This clone was found a few times. The DNA for the CDR3 is TGTGCCAGCACTAGTCCCACGGGGAGGGGTGAAAAACTGTTTTTT. Protein: CASTSPTGRGEKLFF. The chain has TRBV28 and TRBJ1-4; TRBD1 might be the D (5 bases). Looked up from germline, CDR1 is MDHEN and CDR2 is SYDVKM. With 7 bases removed from V and 7 bases from J, the gap between germline ends came to 19 bases. The CDR3 consists of 15 residues.

This chain joins TRBV5-4 and TRBJ1-2; 9 positions match TRBD1. J gave up 7 bases and V 10 bases, and 11 bases lay outside the gene matches. Germline V CDR1 and CDR2: SGHNT, YYREEE (reference sequence). The CDR3 runs 13 residues. The CDR3 here is CACSRDRDPGYTF. In nucleotides, the CDR3 is TGTGCCTGCTCAAGGGACAGGGATCCTGGCTACACCTTC.

The chain recombines TRBV11-2 with TRBJ1-6; D uncertain. Trimming left V 2 bases short and J 8 bases short, with 7 bases between. The CDR3 runs 13 residues. The germline CDR1 and CDR2 sequences are SGHAT and FQNNGV. The DNA for the CDR3 is TGTGCCAGCAGCTTAATCGGAGATTCACCCCTCCACTTT. This sequence encodes CASSLIGDSPLHF.

This clone was seen at least ten times. The V and J genes are TRBV29-1 and TRBJ2-7; D call uncertain. Trimming cost V 4 bases and J 2 bases, with 6 bases left between them. The CDR3 spans 11 residues. Germline CDR1 reads SQVTM; CDR2 reads ANQGSEA. The CDR3 DNA reads TGCAGCGTTGGGGCCACCTACGAGCAGTACTTC. It encodes CSVGATYEQYF.

The rearrangement links TRBV29-1 to TRBJ2-3; TRBD2 might be the D (6 bases). V lost 4 bases and J 2 bases, leaving 22 bases between the germline ends. CDR1 SQVTM and CDR2 ANQGSEA come from the germline V gene. The length of the CDR3 is 17 residues. DNA of the CDR3: TGCAGCGTTGGGTCACGGGGGTACGATATGCACACAGATACGCAGTATTTT. Amino acids: CSVGSRGYDMHTDTQYF.

The V gene is TRBV7-2, the J gene TRBJ2-3; tentatively, D is TRBD2 (6 bases). Trimming removed 7 bases at V and 6 bases at J, with 11 bases between. Germline V gene data show CDR1 as SGHTA and CDR2 as FQGNSA. The CDR3 totals 12 residues. CDR3 DNA sequence: TGTGCCAGCACAATGGAGGGGGATACGCAGTATTTT. This gives the protein CASTMEGDTQYF. Full variable domain (rest looked up from reference TRBV7-2 and TRBJ2-3): GAGVSQSPSNKVTEKGKDVELRCDPISGHTALYWYRQSLGQGLEFLIYFQGNSAPDKSGLPSDRFSAERTGGSVSTLTIQRTQQEDSAVYLCASTMEGDTQYFGPGTRLTVL.

The V gene is TRBV6-5, the J gene TRBJ2-1; the match to TRBD1 covers 9 bases. From germline, CDR1 is MNHEY and CDR2 SVGAGI. The CDR3 length is 16 residues. The junction had 12 bases not matched to a gene; V was cut back by 4 bases and J by 8 bases. CDR3 DNA sequence: TGTGCCAGCAGTTCACAGGACAGGGGCAGGGTCGATGAGCAGTTCTTC. Translating it yields CASSSQDRGRVDEQFF.

DNA of the CDR3: TGTGCCATCAGTGACTCAGTGGGCACAGATACGCAGTATTTT. Amino acid sequence: CAISDSVGTDTQYF. The chain has TRBV10-3 and TRBJ2-3; D is uncertain. CDR1 ENHRY and CDR2 SYGVKD come from the germline V gene. V was pared by 3 bases and J by 1 base, with 8 bases between. This CDR3 has 14 residues.

This sequence joins TRBV4-2 and TRBJ1-2; TRBD1 matches at 8 bases. Germline CDR1 is LGHNA and CDR2 is YNFKEQ. Unmatched junction bases numbered 6, after V lost 4 bases and J lost 8 bases. The CDR3 totals 13 residues. The CDR3 is CASSLGQGLGYTF. CDR3 DNA sequence: TGTGCCAGCAGCCTCGGACAGGGACTAGGCTACACCTTC.

V gene TRBV7-2 combines with J gene TRBJ1-5; D call uncertain. Germline assignment: CDR1 SGHTA and CDR2 FQGNSA. Trimming cost V 4 bases and J 4 bases, with 8 bases left between them. CDR3 length equals 13 residues. The CDR3 loop reads CASSSPGNQPQHF. The CDR3 region has the DNA TGTGCCAGCAGCTCCCCGGGTAATCAGCCCCAGCATTTT.

This clone was observed a few times. This sequence joins TRBV5-6 and TRBJ1-2; no clear D. Germline V gene lookup returns CDR1 SGHDT and CDR2 YYEEEE. Trimming stripped 4 bases from V and 5 bases from J, with 3 bases between. This CDR3 contains 10 residues. The CDR3 loop reads CASSTYGYTF. CDR3 DNA: TGTGCCAGCAGCACATATGGCTACACCTTC. Looking up the rest from reference TRBV5-6 and TRBJ1-2 gives the full variable domain: DAGVTQSPTHLIKTRGQQVTLRCSPKSGHDTVSWYQQALGQGPQFIFQYYEEEERQRGNFPDRFSGHQFPNYSSELNVNALLLGDSALYLCASSTYGYTFGSGTRLTVV.

The rearrangement uses TRBV11-2 and TRBJ1-2; 8 nucleotides agree with TRBD1. Germline lookup yields CDR1 SGHAT and CDR2 FQNNGV. This CDR3 has 14 residues. The V and J ends lost 5 bases and 4 bases, in that order; junction bases with no gene match: 6. The CDR3 protein is CASSTQGDPYGYTF. CDR3 DNA: TGTGCCAGCAGCACACAGGGGGATCCCTATGGCTACACCTTC.

This clone was seen only a few times. The chain is built from TRBV4-1 and TRBJ2-7; D is possibly TRBD1 (6 bases). This CDR3 is 15 amino acids long. CDR1 MGHRA and CDR2 YSYEKL come from the germline V gene. V lost 3 bases, J lost 2 bases, and 14 bases lay in between. CDR3: CASSQGADIAYEQYF. For the CDR3, the DNA is TGCGCCAGCAGCCAGGGGGCGGACATCGCCTACGAGCAGTACTTC.

The gene calls are TRBV6-1 and TRBJ2-2; D possibly corresponds to TRBD1 (5 bases). The CDR3 loop spans 13 amino acids. The V end lost 8 bases, the J end lost 1 base, and 8 bases lay between the germline ends. Germline CDR1 reads MNHNS; CDR2 reads SASEGT. The CDR3 DNA reads as TGTGCCAGCCAGGGCTTGAACACCGGGGAGCTGTTTTTT. This encodes CASQGLNTGELFF.

The rearrangement joins TRBV27 to TRBJ2-5; 9 bases fit TRBD2. With 6 bases clipped from V and 4 bases from J, the junction kept 15 bases outside the gene matches. Germline values: CDR1 MNHEY, CDR2 SMNVEV (reference sequence). This CDR3 has 17 residues. The CDR3 spells CASSFRGGAGSRETQYF. For the CDR3, the DNA is TGTGCCAGCAGCTTCCGCGGGGGGGCCGGGTCCCGAGAGACCCAGTACTTC.

This chain uses TRBV9 with TRBJ1-5; D is unresolved. V was pared by 0 bases and J by 3 bases, with 10 bases between. Germline CDR1 SGDLS, CDR2 YYNGEE. This CDR3 is built from 15 residues. In nucleotides, the CDR3 is TGTGCCAGCAGCGTAGATCCTACAGACAATCAGCCCCAGCATTTT. It specifies CASSVDPTDNQPQHF.

In its sample, this clone was seen once. The chain employs TRBV7-2 and TRBJ1-2, with 7 bases fitting TRBD1. The trim removed 5 bases at V and 4 bases at J, leaving 7 bases unmatched. Germline CDR1 and CDR2: SGHTA and FQGNSA. The CDR3 consists of 14 residues. CDR3 bases: TGTGCCAGCAGCCAGGGGGGTTCGGTCTATGGCTACACCTTC. Protein: CASSQGGSVYGYTF. Full variable domain (rest looked up from reference TRBV7-2 and TRBJ1-2): GAGVSQSPSNKVTEKGKDVELRCDPISGHTALYWYRQSLGQGLEFLIYFQGNSAPDKSGLPSDRFSAERTGGSVSTLTIQRTQQEDSAVYLCASSQGGSVYGYTFGSGTRLTVV.

The chain links TRBV7-6 to TRBJ2-1, with 8 bases lining up with TRBD1. V shed 1 base and J 8 bases; nucleotides not matched to a gene: 7. The CDR3 length is 15 residues. Germline values: CDR1 SGHVS, CDR2 FNYEAQ. CDR3 coding DNA: TGTGCCAGCAGCTTAGGAACAGGGGGTGATTATGAGCAGTTCTTC. This encodes CASSLGTGGDYEQFF.

This clone was seen more than once but under ten times. The chain couples TRBV7-2 to TRBJ2-7; 10 bases line up with TRBD2. CDR1 is SGHTA and CDR2 is FQGNSA in the germline V gene. V lost 4 bases, J lost 7 bases, and 7 bases stayed unmatched. The CDR3 extends over 14 amino acids. Here the CDR3 reads CASSSSGGWGEQYF. The CDR3 DNA reads as TGTGCCAGCAGCTCTAGCGGGGGCTGGGGGGAGCAGTACTTC.